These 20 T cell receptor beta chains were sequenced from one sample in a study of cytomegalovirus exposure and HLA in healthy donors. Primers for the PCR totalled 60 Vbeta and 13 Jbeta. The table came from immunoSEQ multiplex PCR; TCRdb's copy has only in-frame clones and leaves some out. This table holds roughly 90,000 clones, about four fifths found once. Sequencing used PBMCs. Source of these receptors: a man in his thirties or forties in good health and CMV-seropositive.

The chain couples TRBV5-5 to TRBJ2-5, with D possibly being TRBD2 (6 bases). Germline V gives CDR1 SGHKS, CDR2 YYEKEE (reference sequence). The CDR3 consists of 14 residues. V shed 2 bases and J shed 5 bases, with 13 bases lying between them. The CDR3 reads CASSFMFREETQYF. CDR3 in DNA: TGTGCCAGCAGCTTTATGTTTCGGGAGGAGACCCAGTACTTC.

Written as DNA, the CDR3 is TGCAGCGTTGAAGAGGCGCTAGGGCAGTATTTT. Translated: CSVEEALGQYF. The chain links TRBV29-1 to TRBJ2-3, with D unresolved. Germline values: CDR1 SQVTM, CDR2 ANQGSEA. Trimming removed 0 bases at V and 11 bases at J, with 9 bases between. This CDR3 spans 11 amino acids.

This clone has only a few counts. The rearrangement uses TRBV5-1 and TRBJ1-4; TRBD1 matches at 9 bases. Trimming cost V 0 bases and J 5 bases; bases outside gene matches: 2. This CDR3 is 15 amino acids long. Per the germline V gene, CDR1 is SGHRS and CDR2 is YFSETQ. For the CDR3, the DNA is TGCGCCAGCAGCTTGGATGGGACAGGGAATGAAAAACTGTTTTTT. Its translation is CASSLDGTGNEKLFF.

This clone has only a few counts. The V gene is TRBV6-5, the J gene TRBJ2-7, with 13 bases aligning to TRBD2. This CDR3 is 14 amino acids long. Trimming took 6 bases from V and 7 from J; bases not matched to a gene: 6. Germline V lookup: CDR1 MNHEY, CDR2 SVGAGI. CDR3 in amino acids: CASSPGTSGKEQYF. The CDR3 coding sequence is TGTGCCAGCAGCCCCGGGACTAGCGGGAAGGAGCAGTACTTC.

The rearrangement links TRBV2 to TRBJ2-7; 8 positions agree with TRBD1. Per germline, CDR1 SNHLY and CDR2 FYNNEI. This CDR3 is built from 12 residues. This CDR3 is CASRDRPYEQYF. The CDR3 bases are TGTGCGTCCCGGGACAGGCCCTACGAGCAGTACTTC.

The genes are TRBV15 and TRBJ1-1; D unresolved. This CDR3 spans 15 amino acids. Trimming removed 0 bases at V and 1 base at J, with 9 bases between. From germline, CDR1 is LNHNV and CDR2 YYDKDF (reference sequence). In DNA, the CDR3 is TGTGCCACCAGCAGAGATCTCGCAGGGAACACTGAAGCTTTCTTT. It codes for CATSRDLAGNTEAFF.

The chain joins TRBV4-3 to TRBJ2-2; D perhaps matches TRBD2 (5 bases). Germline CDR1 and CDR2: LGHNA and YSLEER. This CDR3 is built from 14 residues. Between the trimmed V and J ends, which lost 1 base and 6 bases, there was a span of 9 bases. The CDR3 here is CASSQGFSAGELFF. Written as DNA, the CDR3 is TGCGCCAGCAGCCAAGGGTTTAGCGCCGGGGAGCTGTTTTTT.

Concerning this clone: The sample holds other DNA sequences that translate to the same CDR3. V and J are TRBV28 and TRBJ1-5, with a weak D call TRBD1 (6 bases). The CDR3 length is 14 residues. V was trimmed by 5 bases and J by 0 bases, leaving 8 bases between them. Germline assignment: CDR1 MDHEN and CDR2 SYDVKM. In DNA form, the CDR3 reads TGTGCCAGCAGTCTAGGGGGTAGCAATCAGCCCCAGCATTTT. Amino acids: CASSLGGSNQPQHF.

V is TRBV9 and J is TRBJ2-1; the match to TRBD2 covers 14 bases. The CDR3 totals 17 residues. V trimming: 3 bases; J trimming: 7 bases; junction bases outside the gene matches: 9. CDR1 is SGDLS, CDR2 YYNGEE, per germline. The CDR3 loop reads CASSARGLAGARNEQFF. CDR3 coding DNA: TGTGCCAGCAGCGCGAGGGGACTAGCGGGAGCAAGGAATGAGCAGTTCTTC.

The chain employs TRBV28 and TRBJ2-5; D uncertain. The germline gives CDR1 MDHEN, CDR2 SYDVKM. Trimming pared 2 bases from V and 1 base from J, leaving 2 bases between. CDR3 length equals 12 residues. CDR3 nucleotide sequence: TGTGCCAGCAGTTTACGCCAAGAGACCCAGTACTTC. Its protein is CASSLRQETQYF.

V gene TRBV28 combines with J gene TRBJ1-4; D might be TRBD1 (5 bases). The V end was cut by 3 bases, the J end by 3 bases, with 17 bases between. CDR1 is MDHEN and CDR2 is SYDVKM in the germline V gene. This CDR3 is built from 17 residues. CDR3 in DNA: TGTGCCAGCAGTTTTTTCCCGCACAGGACCGCTAATGAAAAACTGTTTTTT. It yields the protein CASSFFPHRTANEKLFF.

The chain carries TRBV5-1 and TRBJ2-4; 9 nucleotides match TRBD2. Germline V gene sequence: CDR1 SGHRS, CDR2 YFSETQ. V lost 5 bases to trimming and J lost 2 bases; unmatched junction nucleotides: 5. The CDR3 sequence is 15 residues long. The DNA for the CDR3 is TGCGCCAGCAGAGGTAGCGGGAGTTCCAAAAACATTCAGTACTTC. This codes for CASRGSGSSKNIQYF. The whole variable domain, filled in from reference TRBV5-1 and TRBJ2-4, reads KAGVTQTPRYLIKTRGQQVTLSCSPISGHRSVSWYQQTPGQGLQFLFEYFSETQRNKGNFPGRFSGRQFSNSRSEMNVSTLELGDSALYLCASRGSGSSKNIQYFGAGTRLSVL.

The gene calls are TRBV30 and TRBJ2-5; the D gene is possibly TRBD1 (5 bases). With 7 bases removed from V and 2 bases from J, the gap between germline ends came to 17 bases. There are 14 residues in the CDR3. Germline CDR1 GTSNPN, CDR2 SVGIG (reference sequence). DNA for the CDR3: TGTGCCTCCGCGACAGAGCCAATTCAAGAGACCCAGTACTTC. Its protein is CASATEPIQETQYF.

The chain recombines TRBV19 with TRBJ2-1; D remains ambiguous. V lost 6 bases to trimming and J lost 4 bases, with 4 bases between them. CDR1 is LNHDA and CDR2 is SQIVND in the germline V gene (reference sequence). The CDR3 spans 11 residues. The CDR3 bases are TGTGCCAGTAGCCTTTACAATGAGCAGTTCTTC. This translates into CASSLYNEQFF.

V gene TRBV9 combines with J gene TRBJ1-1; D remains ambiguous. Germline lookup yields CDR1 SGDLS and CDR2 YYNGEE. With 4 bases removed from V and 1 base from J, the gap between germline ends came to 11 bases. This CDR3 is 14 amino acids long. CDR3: CASSRLSENTEAFF. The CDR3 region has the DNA TGTGCCAGCAGCCGACTTTCTGAGAACACTGAAGCTTTCTTT.

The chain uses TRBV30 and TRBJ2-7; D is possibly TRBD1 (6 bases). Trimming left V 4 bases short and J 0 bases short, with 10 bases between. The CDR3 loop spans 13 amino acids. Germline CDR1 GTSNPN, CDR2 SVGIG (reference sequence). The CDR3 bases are TGTGCCTGGACCCGGGACACCTCCTACGAGCAGTACTTC. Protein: CAWTRDTSYEQYF. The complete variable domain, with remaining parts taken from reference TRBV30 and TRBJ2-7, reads SQTIHQWPATLVQPVGSPLSLECTVEGTSNPNLYWYRQAAGRGLQLLFYSVGIGQISSEVPQNLSASRPQDRQFILSSKKLLLSDSGFYLCAWTRDTSYEQYFGPGTRLTVT.

For the CDR3, the DNA is TGTGCCAGCAGCACCGGGACAGGGGGCCGAAAAGTCGAGCAGTACTTC. Translation: CASSTGTGGRKVEQYF. The genes are TRBV5-6 and TRBJ2-7; 12 bases align to TRBD1. Losses at the gene ends were 4 bases for V and 6 bases for J; bases not matched to a gene: 11. The V gene's germline CDR1 is SGHDT and CDR2 YYEEEE. CDR3 length equals 16 residues.

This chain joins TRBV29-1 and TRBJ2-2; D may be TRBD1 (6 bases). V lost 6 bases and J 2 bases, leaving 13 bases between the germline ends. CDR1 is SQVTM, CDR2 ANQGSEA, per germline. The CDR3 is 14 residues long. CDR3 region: CSVRTVVNTGELFF. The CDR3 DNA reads TGCAGCGTCAGGACAGTCGTTAACACCGGGGAGCTGTTTTTT.

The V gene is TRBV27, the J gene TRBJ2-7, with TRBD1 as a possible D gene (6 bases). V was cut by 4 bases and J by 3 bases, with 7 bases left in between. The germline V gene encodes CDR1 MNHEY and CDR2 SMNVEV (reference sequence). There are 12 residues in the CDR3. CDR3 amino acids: CASSSGDYEQYF. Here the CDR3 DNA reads TGTGCCAGCAGTTCAGGGGACTACGAGCAGTACTTC.

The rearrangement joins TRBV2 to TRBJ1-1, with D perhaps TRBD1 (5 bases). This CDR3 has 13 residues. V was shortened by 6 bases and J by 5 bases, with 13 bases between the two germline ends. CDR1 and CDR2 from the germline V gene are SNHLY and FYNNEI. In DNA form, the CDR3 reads TGTGCCAGCAGCCTCGGGGGGAAAACTGAAGCTTTCTTT. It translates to CASSLGGKTEAFF. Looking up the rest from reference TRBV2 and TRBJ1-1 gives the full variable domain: EPEVTQTPSHQVTQMGQEVILRCVPISNHLYFYWYRQILGQKVEFLVSFYNNEISEKSEIFDDQFSVERPDGSNFTLKIRSTKLEDSAMYFCASSLGGKTEAFFGQGTRLTVV.